The 10 T cell receptor beta chains below come from one sample, sequenced in a study of T-cell memory formation after mild COVID-19. MiXCR, applied by TCRdb to the 5' RACE reads, yields one record per CDR3 protein. The sample consists of some 29,000 distinct CDR3 sequences, 15% to 20% of them appearing once. What was sequenced was PBMCs or a T cell subset sorted from them (not recorded which). The source is an adult who had mild COVID-19 (a few samples of this study predate the infection). Cell type and time point are not known.

Ten or more counts support this clonotype. The V gene is TRBV6-6, the J gene TRBJ1-3; D unclear. Trimming removed 4 bases from V and 0 bases from J, with 7 bases in between. The germline gives CDR1 MNHNY, CDR2 SVGAGI (reference sequence). This CDR3 region has 14 residues. The CDR3 DNA reads TGTGCCAGCAGTTTCGGTAGCTCTGGAAACACCATATATTTT. Its translation: CASSFGSSGNTIYF.

The table lists this clonotype with many counts. The chain has TRBV5-1 and TRBJ2-1, with TRBD1 identical over 10 bases. With 4 bases clipped from V and 3 bases from J, the junction kept 10 bases outside the gene matches. The CDR3 length is 17 residues. The germline V gene has CDR1 SGHRS and CDR2 YFSETQ. The CDR3 sequence: CASSITRWTGGYNEQFF. The CDR3 DNA sequence: TGCGCCAGCAGCATTACTCGTTGGACAGGGGGCTACAATGAGCAGTTCTTC.

This clonotype has ten or more counts. The chain is built from TRBV29-1 and TRBJ2-7; 8 bases map to TRBD1. V lost 3 bases to trimming and J lost 7 bases; unmatched junction nucleotides: 8. Germline V lookup: CDR1 SQVTM, CDR2 ANQGSEA. The CDR3 runs to 13 residues. This CDR3 reads CSVDTDRVGEQYF. As DNA, the CDR3 is TGCAGCGTTGATACGGACAGGGTTGGGGAGCAGTACTTC.

This clonotype was counted ten times or more. The chain joins TRBV9 to TRBJ2-3; D gene uncertain. The germline V gene has CDR1 SGDLS and CDR2 YYNGEE. The CDR3 is 15 residues long. V lost 0 bases and J 4 bases, leaving 12 bases between the germline ends. The CDR3 reads CASSVAPAIPDTQYF. CDR3 coding DNA: TGTGCCAGCAGCGTAGCGCCAGCAATACCAGATACGCAGTATTTT. The variable domain in full, with the rest retrieved from reference TRBV9 and TRBJ2-3, is DSGVTQTPKHLITATGQRVTLRCSPRSGDLSVYWYQQSLDQGLQFLIQYYNGEERAKGNILERFSAQQFPDLHSELNLSSLELGDSALYFCASSVAPAIPDTQYFGPGTRLTVL.

This clonotype is labeled medium-sized. The CDR3 reads CASSLGAPGANVLTF. CDR3 bases: TGTGCCAGCAGCTTAGGCGCTCCTGGGGCCAACGTCCTGACTTTC. The gene calls are TRBV7-8 and TRBJ2-6, with D unclear. This CDR3 region has 15 residues. The V and J ends lost 1 base and 2 bases respectively, with 6 bases between them. CDR1 SGHVS and CDR2 FQNEAQ come from the germline V gene. The complete variable domain, with remaining parts taken from reference TRBV7-8 and TRBJ2-6, reads GAGVSQSPRYKVAKRGQDVALRCDPISGHVSLFWYQQALGQGPEFLTYFQNEAQLDKSGLPSDRFFAERPEGSVSTLKIQRTQQEDSAVYLCASSLGAPGANVLTFGAGSRLTVL.

This clonotype was detected many times. One end of the junction does not line up with germline, which may come from a read error. V and J are TRBV27 and TRBJ2-3; D remains unclear. From germline, CDR1 is MNHEY and CDR2 SMNVEV (reference sequence). The CDR3 runs 14 residues. The CDR3 loop is CASSPRVSRDTQYF. The CDR3 DNA is TGTGCCAGCAGTCCCCGTGTTAGCAGAGATACGCAGTATTTT.

This clonotype was seen only a few times. This sequence joins TRBV20-1 and TRBJ1-1; the D is unclear. This CDR3 is 16 amino acids long. Trimming took off 0 bases at V and 4 bases at J, with 18 bases between the two ends. Germline V gene sequence: CDR1 DFQATT, CDR2 SNEGSKA (reference sequence). The CDR3 nucleotides are TGCAGTGCTAGAGATAATCGAAGGAGTTCAGGCACTGAAGCTTTCTTT. It codes for CSARDNRRSSGTEAFF.

This clonotype was counted ten times or more. DNA of the CDR3: TGTGCCACCAGTCCACGGACAGGGGTAAGGGAGCAGTACTTC. The encoded protein is CATSPRTGVREQYF. This chain connects TRBV24-1 to TRBJ2-7, with 9 bases lining up with TRBD1. CDR1 KGHDR and CDR2 SFDVKD come from the germline V gene. The V segment lost 6 bases and the J segment 7 bases; nucleotides outside the gene matches: 9. There are 14 residues in the CDR3.

This clonotype has at least ten counts. The chain links TRBV27 to TRBJ2-1; D gene unclear. Trimming shortened V by 0 bases and J by 7 bases, and 13 bases separated the two germline ends. This CDR3 contains 15 residues. Germline V lookup: CDR1 MNHEY, CDR2 SMNVEV (reference sequence). In DNA, the CDR3 is TGTGCCAGCAGTTTATCGCGGAGTTTCGGGAATGAGCAGTTCTTC. This codes for CASSLSRSFGNEQFF.

Judged by abundance, this clonotype is medium-sized. The chain recombines TRBV5-1 with TRBJ2-7; possible D gene TRBD1, 6 bases. Germline CDR1 and CDR2: SGHRS and YFSETQ. Trimming pared 0 bases from V and 0 bases from J, leaving 10 bases between. This CDR3 has 15 residues. CDR3 amino acids: CASSLVPGVSYEQYF. The CDR3 DNA reads TGCGCCAGCAGCTTGGTGCCAGGGGTCTCCTACGAGCAGTACTTC.